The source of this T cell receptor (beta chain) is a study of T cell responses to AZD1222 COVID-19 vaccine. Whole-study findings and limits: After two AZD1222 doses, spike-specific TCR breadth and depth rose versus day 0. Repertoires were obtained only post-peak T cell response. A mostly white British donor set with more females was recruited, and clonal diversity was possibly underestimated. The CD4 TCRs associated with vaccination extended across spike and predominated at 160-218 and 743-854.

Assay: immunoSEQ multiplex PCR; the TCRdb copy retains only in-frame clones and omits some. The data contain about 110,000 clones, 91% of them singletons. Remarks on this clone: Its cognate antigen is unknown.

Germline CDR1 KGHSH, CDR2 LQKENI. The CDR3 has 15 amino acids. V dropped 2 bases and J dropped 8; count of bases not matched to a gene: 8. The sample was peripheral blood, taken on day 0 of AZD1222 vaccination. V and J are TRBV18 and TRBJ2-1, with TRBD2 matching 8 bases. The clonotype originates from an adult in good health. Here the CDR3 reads CASSPTSGGSYEQFF. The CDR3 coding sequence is TGTGCCAGCTCACCAACTAGCGGAGGTTCATATGAGCAGTTCTTC.